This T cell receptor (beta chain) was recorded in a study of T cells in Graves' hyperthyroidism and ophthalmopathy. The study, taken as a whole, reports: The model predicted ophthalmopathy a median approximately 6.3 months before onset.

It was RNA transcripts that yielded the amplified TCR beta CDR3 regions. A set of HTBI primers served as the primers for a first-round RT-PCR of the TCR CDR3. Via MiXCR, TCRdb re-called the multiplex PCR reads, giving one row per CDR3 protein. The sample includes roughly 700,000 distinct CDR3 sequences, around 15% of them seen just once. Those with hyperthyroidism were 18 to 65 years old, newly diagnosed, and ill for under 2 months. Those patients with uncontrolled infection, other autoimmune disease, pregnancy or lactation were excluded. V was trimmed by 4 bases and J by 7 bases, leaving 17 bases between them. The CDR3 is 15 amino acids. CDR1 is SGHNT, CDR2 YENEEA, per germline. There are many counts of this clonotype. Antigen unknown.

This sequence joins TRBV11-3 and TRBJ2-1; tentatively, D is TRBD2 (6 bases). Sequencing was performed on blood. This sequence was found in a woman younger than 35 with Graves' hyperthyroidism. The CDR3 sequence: CASSSIGTRANEQFF. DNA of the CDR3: TGTGCCAGCAGCTCAATCGGGACTCGGGCTAATGAGCAGTTCTTC.